This TCR beta chain is drawn from a study of CD8+CD57+ T cells in acquired aplastic anemia. About the research overall: The study obtained an average of around 3.1 ug of DNA from sorted CD4+ and CD8+ cells. Whole-study results and caveats: Patients did not significantly differ from controls in CD8+ Simpson's diversity. Sharing between patients and controls was observed for roughly 30 CD8+ CDR3 sequences.

Genomic DNA provided the template from which TCR beta VDJ and CDR3 profiles were obtained. TCRdb re-derived calls from the reads in MiXCR, one entry per CDR3 protein. The repertoire consists of roughly 220,000 distinct CDR3 sequences, with more than 55% occurring once and the leading ten covering around 60%. As to this clonotype: Its matching antigen is unknown.

The sequenced patients had an expansion of CD8+CD57+ cells seen by flow cytometry. The CDR3 is 16 amino acids. Germline-derived CDR1 and CDR2 are LNHDA and SQIVND (reference sequence). Germline trimming cut 4 bases from V and 1 base from J; bases unmatched to any gene: 6. This sequence was found in a human donor with aplastic anemia. Sequencing was done on a sample of sorted CD4+, CD8+, or CD8+CD57+ T cells (not recorded which) from PBMCs. V usage is TRBV19 and J usage is TRBJ2-5; 10 bases line up with TRBD2. CDR3 protein: CASSTIGLAAQETQYF. The CDR3 DNA reads as TGTGCCAGTAGTACGATCGGACTAGCGGCCCAAGAGACCCAGTACTTC. The whole variable domain, remainder taken from reference TRBV19 and TRBJ2-5, is DGGITQSPKYLFRKEGQNVTLSCEQNLNHDAMYWYRQDPGQGLRLIYYSQIVNDFQKGDIAEGYSVSREKKESFPLTVTSAQKNPTAFYLCASSTIGLAAQETQYFGPGTRLLVL.